These 12 T cell receptor beta chains were all obtained from the same sample, sequenced in a study of blood T cell repertoires in COVID-19. Assay used: immunoSEQ multiplex PCR; TCRdb lists only in-frame clones, some missing. This table has some 150,000 clones, 75% to 85% appearing once. The sequenced sample consisted of peripheral blood. All receptors come from a human donor with acute or convalescent COVID-19. The donor label of this sample is uncertain.

The chain links TRBV2 to TRBJ1-5; D remains ambiguous. Per the germline V gene, CDR1 is SNHLY and CDR2 is FYNNEI. This CDR3 has 13 residues. Between the trimmed V and J ends, which lost 6 bases and 0 bases, there was a span of 6 bases. In nucleotides, the CDR3 is TGTGCCAGCAGCGTTTCTAGCAATCAGCCCCAGCATTTT. It is translated as CASSVSSNQPQHF.

The rearrangement uses TRBV4-1 and TRBJ1-1; 10 bases are a match to TRBD1. J lost 9 bases, V lost 4 bases, and 8 bases had no gene match. In germline, CDR1 is MGHRA, CDR2 YSYEKL. The CDR3 covers 14 residues. The CDR3 sequence: CASSPRQGAGQAFF. The DNA for the CDR3 is TGCGCCAGCAGCCCTCGACAGGGGGCGGGCCAAGCTTTCTTT.

The chain uses TRBV2 and TRBJ1-1; D is unresolved. The CDR3 contains 14 residues. Germline V lookup: CDR1 SNHLY, CDR2 FYNNEI. V lost 3 bases and J 5 bases, leaving 13 bases between the germline ends. The CDR3 is CASSEGLLRTEAFF. For the CDR3, the DNA is TGTGCCAGCAGTGAGGGCTTATTAAGGACTGAAGCTTTCTTT.

V gene TRBV20-1 combines with J gene TRBJ1-2; D perhaps matches TRBD1 (6 bases). The germline V and J ends were trimmed by 5 bases and 8 bases, with 12 bases remaining between them. From germline, CDR1 is DFQATT and CDR2 SNEGSKA (reference sequence). The CDR3 is 11 residues long. The CDR3 DNA reads as TGCAGTGCTTGGGACACGGAAGGCTACACCTTC. Translating it yields CSAWDTEGYTF.

The chain combines TRBV27 with TRBJ2-6; unclear D gene. V was pared by 2 bases and J by 0 bases, with 8 bases between. Germline values: CDR1 MNHEY, CDR2 SMNVEV (reference sequence). CDR3 length: 16 amino acids. The CDR3 sequence is CASSLALSSGANVLTF. CDR3 DNA: TGTGCCAGCAGTTTAGCCTTGAGCTCTGGGGCCAACGTCCTGACTTTC.

The gene calls are TRBV5-1 and TRBJ2-1; 7 bases map to TRBD1. The ends lost 4 bases at V and 9 bases at J; junction bases unmatched: 7. In germline, CDR1 is SGHRS, CDR2 YFSETQ. The CDR3 spans 13 residues. CDR3 coding DNA: TGCGCCAGCAGCAGAGGACAGGCGGGTGAGCAGTTCTTC. This sequence encodes CASSRGQAGEQFF.

V gene TRBV10-2 combines with J gene TRBJ2-7, with 9 bases that match TRBD1. The CDR3 extends over 15 amino acids. The germline CDR1 and CDR2 sequences are WSHSY and SAAADI. The V segment lost 6 bases and the J segment 0 bases; nucleotides outside the gene matches: 6. In DNA, the CDR3 is TGCGCCAGCAGAAAGACAGGGGGAGGCTCCTACGAGCAGTACGTC. Its protein is CASRKTGGGSYEQYV.

The CDR3 region is CSVEGLKGNYNEQFF. The CDR3 nucleotides read TGCAGCGTTGAAGGGCTCAAGGGGAACTACAATGAGCAGTTCTTC. The chain is built from TRBV29-1 and TRBJ2-1; perhaps TRBD1 as D (5 bases). The CDR3 sequence is 15 residues long. Germline V gene data show CDR1 as SQVTM and CDR2 as ANQGSEA. V was clipped by 1 base and J by 3 bases, with 13 bases between them.

A few counts support this clone. The chain combines TRBV7-9 with TRBJ2-3; perhaps TRBD2 as D (7 bases). The CDR3 sequence is 16 residues long. V was cut by 5 bases and J by 6 bases, with 21 bases left in between. Germline values: CDR1 SEHNR, CDR2 FQNEAQ (reference sequence). The CDR3 spells CASSPPLGGPGDTQYF. CDR3 sequence (DNA): TGTGCCAGCAGCCCACCCCTGGGGGGGCCAGGCGATACGCAGTATTTT.

This chain links TRBV6-2 or TRBV6-3 with TRBJ2-1, with D possibly TRBD2 on 5 matching bases. With 2 bases removed from V and 2 bases from J, the gap between germline ends came to 7 bases. The length of the CDR3 is 14 residues. The germline V gene has CDR1 MNHEY and CDR2 SVGEGT. The DNA of the CDR3 is TGTGCCAGCAGTTACGCCGGGGCCTACAATGAGCAGTTCTTC. The encoded protein is CASSYAGAYNEQFF.

The V and J genes are TRBV5-4 and TRBJ1-4, with D unresolved. Germline V gives CDR1 SGHNT, CDR2 YYREEE (reference sequence). V was shortened by 0 bases and J by 5 bases, with 8 bases between the two germline ends. CDR3 size: 14 residues. CDR3: CASSLGLLNEKLFF. CDR3 DNA sequence: TGTGCCAGCAGCTTGGGGCTCCTGAATGAAAAACTGTTTTTT.

The chain combines TRBV7-6 with TRBJ1-4; 10 bases match TRBD1. From germline, CDR1 is SGHVS and CDR2 FNYEAQ. The V gene end was trimmed by 4 bases and the J gene end by 3 bases; junction bases not matched to a gene: 8. The CDR3 loop spans 17 amino acids. DNA for the CDR3: TGTGCCAGCAGCTCCCCCGACAGGGGGCCGGCTAATGAAAAACTGTTTTTT. It translates to CASSSPDRGPANEKLFF.